Listed here are 25 T cell receptor beta chains from one sample, sequenced in a study of blood T cell repertoires in COVID-19. Libraries were prepared by immunoSEQ multiplex PCR; TCRdb keeps only in-frame clonotypes and omits some of them. The data contain some 240,000 clones, roughly 80% of them seen just once; the ten biggest clones take up around 9.9%. The sample was peripheral blood. Receptor source: an elderly woman with acute or convalescent COVID-19.

The chain links TRBV7-7 to TRBJ2-1; 9 nucleotides line up with TRBD2. This CDR3 has 15 amino acids. Germline values: CDR1 SSHAT, CDR2 FNYEAQ (reference sequence). This chain's CDR3 is CASGPAGGRYNEQFF. The CDR3 DNA reads TGTGCTAGCGGACCGGCGGGGGGGCGGTACAATGAGCAGTTCTTC.

The chain has TRBV6-5 and TRBJ2-1, with D perhaps matching TRBD2 (6 bases). Germline V CDR1 and CDR2: MNHEY, SVGAGI. V was shortened by 0 bases and J by 6 bases, with 15 bases between the two germline ends. The CDR3 extends over 16 amino acids. CDR3 bases: TGTGCCAGCAGTTACTCGGCCCAGACTAGGGGCAATGAGCAGTTCTTC. Amino acids: CASSYSAQTRGNEQFF.

The chain joins TRBV4-2 to TRBJ2-1, with TRBD2 matching over 10 bases. V trimming: 4 bases; J trimming: 7 bases; junction bases outside the gene matches: 13. The germline CDR1 and CDR2 sequences are LGHNA and YNFKEQ. The CDR3 extends over 17 amino acids. CDR3 region: CASSLLHSGGARNEQFF. DNA of the CDR3: TGTGCCAGCAGCCTATTGCACAGCGGGGGGGCACGGAATGAGCAGTTCTTC.

The V call is TRBV5-1, the J call TRBJ1-5, with D tentatively TRBD1 (5 bases). The germline V gene has CDR1 SGHRS and CDR2 YFSETQ. This CDR3 contains 15 residues. V was cut by 0 bases and J by 3 bases, with 10 bases left in between. CDR3 bases: TGCGCCAGCAGCTTGGGTACAGGAAACAATCAGCCCCAGCATTTT. Its translation is CASSLGTGNNQPQHF.

V usage is TRBV5-1 and J usage is TRBJ1-1; TRBD1 might be the D (6 bases). The germline V and J ends were trimmed by 6 bases and 1 base, with 13 bases remaining between them. The CDR3 sequence is 14 residues long. The germline V gene encodes CDR1 SGHRS and CDR2 YFSETQ. The CDR3 coding sequence is TGCGCCAGCAAAACCGGGACACCGAACACTGAAGCTTTCTTT. As protein: CASKTGTPNTEAFF.

In this sample, this clone turned up once. The chain combines TRBV2 with TRBJ1-2; D unresolved. The CDR3 contains 15 residues. CDR1 and CDR2 from the germline V gene are SNHLY and FYNNEI. The ends were cut back, 6 bases at V and 3 bases at J, with 17 bases in the middle. The CDR3 nucleotides are TGTGCCAGCAGGGAGGAGACCGCTGCTTACTATGGCTACACCTTC. Encoded protein: CASREETAAYYGYTF.

The chain employs TRBV3-1 (or the pseudogene TRBV3-2) and TRBJ1-3; D not resolved. Trimming removed 2 bases at V and 0 bases at J, with 8 bases between. The CDR3 length is 15 residues. Germline CDR1 and CDR2: LGHDT and YNNKEL (reference sequence). DNA for the CDR3: TGTGCCAGCAGCCAACGGGGTAGCTCTGGAAACACCATATATTTT. Residues: CASSQRGSSGNTIYF.

The V and J genes are TRBV7-2 and TRBJ2-7; 14 bases match TRBD2. The V gene's germline CDR1 is SGHTA and CDR2 FQGNSA. The CDR3 covers 16 residues. With 4 bases clipped from V and 3 bases from J, the junction kept 5 bases outside the gene matches. This CDR3 reads CASSSAGTSGGYEQYF. The CDR3 coding sequence is TGTGCCAGCAGCTCCGCTGGGACTAGCGGGGGCTACGAGCAGTACTTC.

The rearrangement joins TRBV5-5 to TRBJ2-2; possibly TRBD1 for D (7 bases). The V and J ends lost 3 bases and 2 bases respectively, with 17 bases between them. Looked up from germline, CDR1 is SGHKS and CDR2 is YYEKEE (reference sequence). The CDR3 consists of 17 residues. This chain's CDR3 is CASSSRQGGTNTGELFF. The CDR3 nucleotides read TGTGCCAGCAGCTCCCGGCAGGGGGGAACAAACACCGGGGAGCTGTTTTTT. Full variable domain (remainder filled in from reference TRBV5-5 and TRBJ2-2): DAGVTQSPTHLIKTRGQQVTLRCSPISGHKSVSWYQQVLGQGPQFIFQYYEKEERGRGNFPDRFSARQFPNYSSELNVNALLLGDSALYLCASSSRQGGTNTGELFFGEGSRLTVL.

In nucleotides, the CDR3 is TGCGCCAGCAGCCGGACAGGGCAAGAGACCCAGTACTTC. Protein product: CASSRTGQETQYF. The rearrangement uses TRBV5-1 and TRBJ2-5, with 8 bases that match TRBD1. The CDR3 runs 13 residues. Trimming took 4 bases from V and 2 from J; bases not matched to a gene: 1. CDR1 and CDR2 from the germline V gene are SGHRS and YFSETQ.

The V gene is TRBV19, the J gene TRBJ1-2; D gene uncertain. Germline CDR1 reads LNHDA; CDR2 reads SQIVND (reference sequence). This CDR3 is 14 amino acids long. Deletions cut 4 bases from V and 0 bases from J, with 9 bases between. CDR3: CASSTSSANYGYTF. The CDR3 nucleotides read TGTGCCAGTAGTACCTCATCGGCTAACTATGGCTACACCTTC.

The V gene is TRBV6-5, the J gene TRBJ1-4, with D perhaps matching TRBD1 (6 bases). The V gene lost 8 bases and the J gene lost 7 bases, with 14 bases spanning the gap. CDR1 is MNHEY and CDR2 is SVGAGI in the germline V gene. This CDR3 is 13 amino acids long. The DNA for the CDR3 is TGTGCCAGCCTTGACGGGGGGCCTGAAAAACTGTTTTTT. It codes for CASLDGGPEKLFF.

The rearrangement joins TRBV6-1 to TRBJ1-5, with D possibly TRBD1 on 6 matching bases. Looked up from germline, CDR1 is MNHNS and CDR2 is SASEGT. The ends were cut back, 1 base at V and 2 bases at J, with 9 bases in the middle. The CDR3 is made up of 15 amino acids. The CDR3 coding sequence is TGTGCCAGCAGTGAAGTGACAGGAGGCAATCAGCCCCAGCATTTT. Translated, it gives CASSEVTGGNQPQHF.

The V gene is TRBV10-3, the J gene TRBJ1-5; no definite D call. The CDR3 totals 12 residues. The germline V gene has CDR1 ENHRY and CDR2 SYGVKD. Between the trimmed V and J ends, which lost 4 bases and 6 bases, there was a span of 7 bases. CDR3 sequence: CAISARGQPQHF. DNA for the CDR3: TGTGCCATCAGTGCTAGAGGTCAGCCCCAGCATTTT.

The chain joins TRBV7-2 to TRBJ1-6; D might be TRBD1 (6 bases). The length of the CDR3 is 14 residues. V gave up 8 bases and J gave up 8 bases, with 16 bases separating them. Germline lookup yields CDR1 SGHTA and CDR2 FQGNSA. Here the CDR3 DNA reads TGTGCCAGCGCGGGGGCGGGTAGGCATTCACCCCTCCACTTT. Translating gives CASAGAGRHSPLHF.

The chain links TRBV5-1 to TRBJ2-1, with D maybe TRBD2 (7 bases). This CDR3 has 17 amino acids. V was pared by 4 bases and J by 9 bases, with 26 bases between. The germline CDR1 and CDR2 sequences are SGHRS and YFSETQ. The CDR3 sequence is CASSPGGRRDGFREQFF. As DNA, the CDR3 is TGCGCCAGCAGCCCCGGGGGGCGACGGGACGGGTTCCGTGAGCAGTTCTTC.

For this clone: The sample contains more than one DNA sequence encoding this CDR3. The V gene is TRBV27, the J gene TRBJ1-6; weak D call: TRBD1 (6 bases). The CDR3 has 16 amino acids. CDR1 is MNHEY and CDR2 is SMNVEV in the germline V gene (reference sequence). V lost 2 bases and J 0 bases, leaving 8 bases between the germline ends. For the CDR3, the DNA is TGTGCCAGCAGTTTAAGGGACACCTCCTATAATTCACCCCTCCACTTT. Protein sequence: CASSLRDTSYNSPLHF.

The chain uses TRBV9 and TRBJ1-1; 11 bases align to TRBD1. Germline CDR1 and CDR2: SGDLS and YYNGEE. The CDR3 has 17 residues. The V gene end was trimmed by 0 bases and the J gene end by 5 bases; junction bases not matched to a gene: 9. This CDR3 reads CASSVAPRTGGLTEAFF. The DNA of the CDR3 is TGTGCCAGCAGCGTAGCCCCAAGGACAGGGGGCTTGACTGAAGCTTTCTTT.

The CDR3 bases are TGTGCCAGCAGTAAACCCGGGACTAGCTACGAGCAGTACTTC. This gives the protein CASSKPGTSYEQYF. This sequence joins TRBV25-1 and TRBJ2-7; TRBD2 aligns across 8 bases. The CDR3 sequence is 14 residues long. V shed 5 bases, J shed 3 bases, and the junction held 6 bases outside the gene matches. Germline V gene sequence: CDR1 MGHDK, CDR2 SYGVNS.

A note on this clone: This specimen includes other DNA sequences encoding the same CDR3. The chain recombines TRBV28 with TRBJ2-5, with 7 bases matching TRBD2. With 2 bases clipped from V and 1 base from J, the junction kept 1 base outside the gene matches. CDR1 is MDHEN, CDR2 SYDVKM, per germline. CDR3 length: 14 amino acids. The CDR3 nucleotides read TGTGCCAGCAGTTTAGCGGGGGTCCAAGAGACCCAGTACTTC. This encodes CASSLAGVQETQYF.

This rearrangement joins TRBV27 to TRBJ1-2; the match to TRBD1 covers 8 bases. Germline trimming cut 6 bases from V and 6 bases from J; bases unmatched to any gene: 0. The CDR3 has 11 residues. CDR1 and CDR2 (germline): MNHEY, SMNVEV (reference sequence). The CDR3 loop is CASRDRDGYTF. The CDR3 DNA sequence: TGTGCCAGCAGGGACAGGGATGGCTACACCTTC.

V usage is TRBV18 and J usage is TRBJ1-6; no clear D gene. The germline V gene encodes CDR1 KGHSH and CDR2 LQKENI. The length of the CDR3 is 19 residues. Trimming cost V 2 bases and J 4 bases, with 21 bases left between them. The CDR3 reads CASSPGSGIPWRYNSPLHF. The CDR3 region has the DNA TGTGCCAGCTCACCAGGATCCGGGATTCCCTGGAGGTATAATTCACCCCTCCACTTT.

V is TRBV4-1 and J is TRBJ1-2; maybe TRBD1 (5 bases). V lost 0 bases and J lost 0, with 17 bases in between. Germline CDR1 is MGHRA and CDR2 is YSYEKL. CDR3 length: 18 amino acids. CDR3 protein: CASSQDGAGLRANYGYTF. In DNA, the CDR3 is TGCGCCAGCAGCCAAGATGGGGCAGGGTTACGGGCTAACTATGGCTACACCTTC.

The gene calls are TRBV7-6 and TRBJ2-2; D is undetermined. The V gene's germline CDR1 is SGHVS and CDR2 FNYEAQ. The CDR3 consists of 15 residues. The V and J ends lost 7 bases and 0 bases respectively, with 12 bases between them. This CDR3 reads CASTIRSANTGELFF. Written as DNA, the CDR3 is TGTGCCAGCACCATCCGTTCAGCGAACACCGGGGAGCTGTTTTTT.

Points on this clone: The junction shows a germline mismatch at one end, possibly a read error. This chain connects TRBV28 to TRBJ1-2; TRBD1 is a possible D gene (5 bases). CDR3 length: 10 residues. Germline V gene data show CDR1 as MDHEN and CDR2 as SYDVKM. CDR3 nucleotides: TGTGCCAGCAGTAAAGACAGTGACGACTTC. Encoded protein: CASSKDSDDF.